A selection of T cell receptor beta chains follows, all from one sample in a study of blood T cell repertoires in COVID-19. The data were produced by immunoSEQ multiplex PCR, yet TCRdb's version contains in-frame clones alone and is incomplete. Seen here are around 80,000 clones, around 82% observed once, and the top ten hold about 9.4%. The material sequenced was peripheral blood. The receptor source for this set is a man in his 60s with acute or convalescent COVID-19. Each CDR3 is given with its conserved first and last residue. Each record gives: D gene, V gene, clone size, J gene, CDR3 protein, CDR3 DNA. The D gene is left open where the match is weak. Some rows mark clone size as missing; the rest say once, few, many or name a class of expanded clone.

D gene: TRBD2; V gene: TRBV6-5; clone size: NA; J gene: TRBJ2-3; CDR3 protein: CASSYSKGLAGDTQYF; CDR3 DNA: TGTGCCAGCAGTTACTCGAAGGGACTAGCGGGAGATACGCAGTATTTT
D gene: TRBD1; V gene: TRBV7-2; clone size: NA; J gene: TRBJ1-2; CDR3 protein: CASSPRDRSSGYTF; CDR3 DNA: TGTGCCAGCAGCCCCCGGGACAGGTCTAGTGGCTACACCTTC
D gene: NA; V gene: TRBV2; clone size: NA; J gene: TRBJ2-1; CDR3 protein: CASTKTVVAEAEQFF; CDR3 DNA: TGTGCCAGCACTAAAACGGTGGTAGCGGAAGCTGAGCAGTTCTTC
D gene: TRBD1; V gene: TRBV14; clone size: NA; J gene: TRBJ2-1; CDR3 protein: CASSPRDRGGIDEQFF; CDR3 DNA: TGTGCCAGCAGCCCGCGGGACAGGGGGGGGATCGATGAGCAGTTCTTC
D gene: TRBD1; V gene: TRBV7-2; clone size: NA; J gene: TRBJ1-4; CDR3 protein: CASSPRTGGEDNEKLFF; CDR3 DNA: TGTGCCAGCAGCCCACGGACAGGGGGCGAGGATAATGAAAAACTGTTTTTT
D gene: NA; V gene: TRBV27; clone size: NA; J gene: TRBJ2-7; CDR3 protein: CASSLSRQSYEQYF; CDR3 DNA: TGTGCCAGCAGTTTATCGAGGCAGTCCTACGAGCAGTACTTC
D gene: TRBD1; V gene: TRBV27; clone size: few; J gene: TRBJ2-4; CDR3 protein: CASTWTVQGRPF; CDR3 DNA: TGTGCCAGCACCTGGACGGTACAGGGGCGACCCTTC
D gene: TRBD1; V gene: TRBV28; clone size: NA; J gene: TRBJ2-3; CDR3 protein: CASSPPIGTGGDTQYF; CDR3 DNA: TGTGCCAGCAGTCCACCGATAGGGACAGGGGGGGATACGCAGTATTTT
D gene: NA; V gene: TRBV7-2; clone size: NA; J gene: TRBJ1-3; CDR3 protein: CASSEWGGPGNTIYF; CDR3 DNA: TGTGCCAGCAGCGAATGGGGGGGGCCCGGAAACACCATATATTTT
D gene: TRBD1; V gene: TRBV7-8; clone size: NA; J gene: TRBJ1-1; CDR3 protein: CASSLVSTGGYSTEAFF; CDR3 DNA: TGTGCCAGCAGCTTAGTCAGTACAGGGGGCTACAGCACTGAAGCTTTCTTT
D gene: TRBD1; V gene: TRBV11-2; clone size: NA; J gene: TRBJ2-7; CDR3 protein: CASSWDSPYEQYF; CDR3 DNA: TGTGCCAGCAGCTGGGACAGCCCCTACGAGCAGTACTTC
D gene: TRBD1; V gene: TRBV6-6; clone size: few; J gene: TRBJ2-3; CDR3 protein: CASAHPQGSTDTQYF; CDR3 DNA: TGTGCCAGCGCCCATCCACAGGGGAGCACAGATACGCAGTATTTT
D gene: NA; V gene: TRBV2; clone size: once; J gene: TRBJ1-1; CDR3 protein: CASTGDANTEAFF; CDR3 DNA: TGTGCCAGCACCGGAGATGCAAACACTGAAGCTTTCTTT
D gene: NA; V gene: TRBV7-2; clone size: NA; J gene: TRBJ2-3; CDR3 protein: CASSRGQGSDTQYF; CDR3 DNA: TGTGCCAGCAGCCGCGGGCAGGGGTCAGATACGCAGTATTTT
D gene: TRBD1; V gene: TRBV28; clone size: NA; J gene: TRBJ2-2; CDR3 protein: CASSPTGAAYSGELFF; CDR3 DNA: TGTGCCAGCAGCCCAACAGGGGCCGCGTATAGCGGGGAGCTGTTTTTT
D gene: NA; V gene: TRBV11-2; clone size: NA; J gene: TRBJ2-1; CDR3 protein: CASSGRGGSVTYNEQFF; CDR3 DNA: TGTGCCAGCAGCGGGCGTGGGGGGTCGGTTACCTACAATGAGCAGTTCTTC
D gene: NA; V gene: TRBV30; clone size: NA; J gene: TRBJ1-5; CDR3 protein: CAWSPQEAVLVYSNQPQHF; CDR3 DNA: TGTGCCTGGAGTCCACAAGAGGCCGTCCTGGTCTATAGCAATCAGCCCCAGCATTTT
D gene: TRBD1; V gene: TRBV18; clone size: NA; J gene: TRBJ1-6; CDR3 protein: CASSATGQGDSPLHF; CDR3 DNA: TGTGCCAGCTCAGCCACGGGACAGGGAGATTCACCCCTCCACTTT
D gene: NA; V gene: TRBV12-5; clone size: NA; J gene: TRBJ2-7; CDR3 protein: CASPSRGPTYEQYF; CDR3 DNA: TGTGCTAGTCCCTCTAGAGGGCCCACCTACGAGCAGTACTTC
D gene: NA; V gene: TRBV5-4; clone size: NA; J gene: TRBJ1-4; CDR3 protein: CASRGQNNEKLFF; CDR3 DNA: TGTGCCAGCAGGGGGCAGAATAATGAAAAACTGTTTTTT
D gene: TRBD1; V gene: TRBV18; clone size: NA; J gene: TRBJ1-6; CDR3 protein: CASSLRQGTNSPLHF; CDR3 DNA: TGTGCCAGCTCACTACGACAGGGAACCAATTCACCCCTCCACTTT
D gene: TRBD1; V gene: TRBV27; clone size: NA; J gene: TRBJ1-5; CDR3 protein: CASSLKGQISNQPQHF; CDR3 DNA: TGTGCCAGCAGTTTAAAGGGACAGATTAGCAATCAGCCCCAGCATTTT
D gene: TRBD2; V gene: TRBV19; clone size: NA; J gene: TRBJ2-7; CDR3 protein: CASAQPGLDYEQYF; CDR3 DNA: TGTGCCAGTGCCCAACCGGGACTAGACTACGAGCAGTACTTC
D gene: NA; V gene: TRBV4-1; clone size: NA; J gene: TRBJ2-1; CDR3 protein: CASSQVAVYNEQFF; CDR3 DNA: TGCGCCAGCAGCCAAGTTGCAGTCTACAATGAGCAGTTCTTC
D gene: TRBD1; V gene: TRBV7-8; clone size: once; J gene: TRBJ1-2; CDR3 protein: CASSLARDRVGYTF; CDR3 DNA: TGTGCCAGCAGCTTAGCCCGGGACAGGGTCGGCTACACCTTC
D gene: NA; V gene: TRBV28; clone size: NA; J gene: TRBJ1-5; CDR3 protein: CASSRDINSNQPQHF; CDR3 DNA: TGTGCCAGCAGTAGGGACATAAATAGCAATCAGCCCCAGCATTTT
D gene: TRBD1; V gene: TRBV6-2/TRBV6-3; clone size: NA; J gene: TRBJ2-7; CDR3 protein: CASSFRQGGEQYF; CDR3 DNA: TGTGCCAGCAGTTTCCGACAGGGTGGCGAGCAGTACTTC
D gene: TRBD1; V gene: TRBV7-2; clone size: NA; J gene: TRBJ2-3; CDR3 protein: CASSQGGDTQYF; CDR3 DNA: TGTGCCAGCAGCCAAGGGGGCGATACGCAGTATTTT
D gene: TRBD1; V gene: TRBV5-1; clone size: NA; J gene: TRBJ1-1; CDR3 protein: CASSLSGTGSGTEAFF; CDR3 DNA: TGCGCCAGCAGCTTGTCGGGGACAGGGTCGGGCACTGAAGCTTTCTTT
D gene: NA; V gene: TRBV2; clone size: NA; J gene: TRBJ1-4; CDR3 protein: CASSQGRNEKLFF; CDR3 DNA: TGTGCCAGCAGCCAGGGAAGGAATGAAAAACTGTTTTTT
D gene: NA; V gene: TRBV28; clone size: NA; J gene: TRBJ1-4; CDR3 protein: CASSFLQGDEKLFF; CDR3 DNA: TGTGCCAGCAGTTTCCTACAGGGCGATGAAAAACTGTTTTTT
D gene: TRBD1; V gene: TRBV5-1; clone size: NA; J gene: TRBJ1-6; CDR3 protein: CASSQRTGRNSPLHF; CDR3 DNA: TGCGCCAGCAGCCAAAGGACAGGGCGTAATTCACCCCTCCACTTT
D gene: TRBD1; V gene: TRBV7-2; clone size: NA; J gene: TRBJ1-5; CDR3 protein: CASSPMGTVNQPQHF; CDR3 DNA: TGTGCCAGCAGCCCCATGGGGACAGTAAATCAGCCCCAGCATTTT
D gene: NA; V gene: TRBV7-2; clone size: NA; J gene: TRBJ1-1; CDR3 protein: CASRRGTTNTEAFF; CDR3 DNA: TGTGCCAGCAGGCGGGGAACCACGAACACTGAAGCTTTCTTT
D gene: NA; V gene: TRBV7-2; clone size: NA; J gene: TRBJ1-6; CDR3 protein: CASSLNPIKGQINNSPLHF; CDR3 DNA: TGTGCCAGCAGCTTAAATCCTATCAAGGGACAAATTAATAATTCACCCCTCCACTTT
D gene: TRBD1; V gene: TRBV10-3; clone size: once; J gene: TRBJ1-5; CDR3 protein: CASGTGGPIDQPQHF; CDR3 DNA: TGTGCCAGCGGGACAGGGGGTCCAATCGATCAGCCCCAGCATTTT
D gene: TRBD1; V gene: TRBV10-3; clone size: NA; J gene: TRBJ2-1; CDR3 protein: CAISEGQGGRDEQFF; CDR3 DNA: TGTGCCATCAGTGAGGGACAGGGGGGGAGGGATGAGCAGTTCTTC